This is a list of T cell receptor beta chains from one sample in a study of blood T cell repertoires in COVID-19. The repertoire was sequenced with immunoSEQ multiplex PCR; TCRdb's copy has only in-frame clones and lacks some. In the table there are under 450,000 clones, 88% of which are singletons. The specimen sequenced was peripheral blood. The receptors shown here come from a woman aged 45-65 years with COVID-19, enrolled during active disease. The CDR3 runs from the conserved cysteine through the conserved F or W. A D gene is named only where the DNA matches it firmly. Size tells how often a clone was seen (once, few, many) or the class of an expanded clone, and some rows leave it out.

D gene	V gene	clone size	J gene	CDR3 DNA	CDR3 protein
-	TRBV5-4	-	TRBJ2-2	TGTGCCAGCAGCTTGGGGACAGAAAGGACCGGGGAGCTGTTTTTT	CASSLGTERTGELFF
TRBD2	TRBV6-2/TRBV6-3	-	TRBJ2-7	TGTGCCAGCAGCGATCGACTAGCGGGGGGCTACGAGCAGTACTTC	CASSDRLAGGYEQYF
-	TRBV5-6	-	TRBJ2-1	TGTGCCAGCAGCTGGAGGAGGGAGCAGTTCTTC	CASSWRREQFF
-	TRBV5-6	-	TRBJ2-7	TGTGCCAGCAGCCCGGGACTCGTTAACAGCTACGAGCAGTACTTC	CASSPGLVNSYEQYF
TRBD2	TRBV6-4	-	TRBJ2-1	TGTGCCAGCAGTGCTTCTAGCGGGGGGGCCAGTGACAATGAGCAGTTCTTC	CASSASSGGASDNEQFF
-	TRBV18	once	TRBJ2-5	TGTGCCAGCTCACCGGGCTGGAAAGAGACCCAGTACTTC	CASSPGWKETQYF
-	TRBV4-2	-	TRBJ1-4	TGTGCCAGCAGCCCCCCCCGGGATGAAAAACTGTTTTTT	CASSPPRDEKLFF
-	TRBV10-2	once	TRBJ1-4	TGCGCCAGCAGTGAGGGAGGGAACGATGAAAAACTGTTTTTT	CASSEGGNDEKLFF
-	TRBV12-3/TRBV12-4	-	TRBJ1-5	TGTGCCAGCAGTCCTCAAGAGGGTCAGCCCCAGCATTTT	CASSPQEGQPQHF
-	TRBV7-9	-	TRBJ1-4	TGTGCCAGCAGTCGGACGGGGGGGTCAACTAATGAAAAACTGTTTTTT	CASSRTGGSTNEKLFF
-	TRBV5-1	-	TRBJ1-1	TGCGCCAGCAGCTTGGTGGGGGCGCGCGCTGAAGCTTTCTTT	CASSLVGARAEAFF
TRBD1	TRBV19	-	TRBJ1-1	TGTGCCAGCTATTCGGGACAGGGGAGGATTAGGGCTTTCTTT	CASYSGQGRIRAFF
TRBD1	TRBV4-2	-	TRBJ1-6	TGTGCCAGCAGCCAAGAAGCCGACAGGGGCTATAATTCACCCCTCCACTTT	CASSQEADRGYNSPLHF
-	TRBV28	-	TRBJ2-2	TGTGCCAGCAGTTTAGAGATCAAAACCGGGGAGCTGTTTTTT	CASSLEIKTGELFF
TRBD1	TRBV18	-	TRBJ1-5	TGTGCCAGCTCACTCACCGGGACAGGGGGCAATCAGCCCCAGCATTTT	CASSLTGTGGNQPQHF
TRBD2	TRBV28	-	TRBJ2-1	TGTGCCAGCAGTTTAGGCCCCTACACTAGCGGGGGCCGTAATGAGCAGTTCTTC	CASSLGPYTSGGRNEQFF
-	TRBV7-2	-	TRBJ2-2	TGTGCCAGCAGCTTAGCGCGGCCATTCTTCCTGTTTTTT	CASSLARPFFLFF
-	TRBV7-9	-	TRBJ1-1	TGTGCCAGCTTCGGGGGACCTGAAGCTTTCTTT	CASFGGPEAFF
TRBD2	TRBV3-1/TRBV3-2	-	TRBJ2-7	TGTGCCAGCAGCTTCCGGACTAGCGGGGCCTCCTACGAGCAGTACTTC	CASSFRTSGASYEQYF
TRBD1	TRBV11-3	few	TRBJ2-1	TGTGCCAGCAGCTCTCGGACAGGGTCTTACAATGAGCAGTTCTTC	CASSSRTGSYNEQFF
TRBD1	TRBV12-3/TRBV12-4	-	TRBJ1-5	TGTGCCAGCAGCCTCGGACAGGTCCAGCCCCAGCATTTT	CASSLGQVQPQHF
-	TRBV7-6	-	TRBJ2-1	TGTGCCAGCAGCTTAGTAGGACTCTTCCCTATGAATGAGCAGTTCTTC	CASSLVGLFPMNEQFF
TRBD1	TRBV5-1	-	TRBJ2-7	TGCGCCAGCAGCTTCCGGGACAGGGTCTACGAGCAGTACTTC	CASSFRDRVYEQYF
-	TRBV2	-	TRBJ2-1	TGTGCCAGCAGTGAATGGAGAAACAATGAGCAGTTCTTC	CASSEWRNNEQFF
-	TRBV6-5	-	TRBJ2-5	TGTGCCAGCTCCCTGGACAGCCAAGAGACCCAGTACTTC	CASSLDSQETQYF
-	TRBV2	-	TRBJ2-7	TGTGCCAGCTTCCTGACACGGGGAGGCGAGCAGTACTTC	CASFLTRGGEQYF